A single sample is the source of the 11 T cell receptor beta chains below, sequenced in a study of blood T cells in healthy people across ages. It was with a sample-barcoded 5' primer and a J-beta primer mix that a second PCR of roughly 7 to 12 cycles was run. TCRdb reanalysed the 5' RACE reads using MiXCR and keeps one entry per CDR3 protein. This sample has 350,000 to 450,000 distinct CDR3 sequences, with 45% to 65% found just once. The specimen sequenced was blood. The receptors derive from a man aged 55 to 70 in good health.

The chain recombines TRBV6-1 with TRBJ2-3; 11 bases agree with TRBD1. CDR3 length: 15 amino acids. The trim removed 6 bases at V and 4 bases at J, leaving 6 bases unmatched. The germline CDR1 and CDR2 sequences are MNHNS and SASEGT. CDR3 sequence (DNA): TGTGCCAGCAGATCCCCGGGACAGGGGGCAGATACGCAGTATTTT. It translates to CASRSPGQGADTQYF.

The chain uses TRBV12-3 or TRBV12-4 and TRBJ2-1; perhaps TRBD1 as D (5 bases). Trimming left V 6 bases short and J 9 bases short, with 18 bases between. The CDR3 is 14 amino acids. The CDR3 DNA sequence: TGTGCCAGCAGCTCTACAGGACCCTGGGGTGAGCAGTTCTTC. This encodes CASSSTGPWGEQFF.

V usage is TRBV7-9 and J usage is TRBJ2-1, with D possibly being TRBD1 or TRBD2 (7 bases each). V dropped 3 bases and J dropped 4 bases, with 13 bases sitting between them. The CDR3 has 15 amino acids. Looked up from germline, CDR1 is SEHNR and CDR2 is FQNEAQ (reference sequence). The CDR3 here is CASSFVRGGYNEQFF. CDR3 coding DNA: TGTGCCAGCAGCTTTGTCAGGGGGGGATACAATGAGCAGTTCTTC.

This clonotype appeared a few times. CDR3 in DNA: TGCGCCAGCAGCCAAGCGGGACAGAGCTACGAGCAGTACTTC. Translation gives CASSQAGQSYEQYF. This sequence joins TRBV4-3 and TRBJ2-7, with 7 bases matching TRBD1. The junction had 3 bases not matched to a gene; V was cut back by 1 base and J by 3 bases. This CDR3 spans 14 amino acids. In germline, CDR1 is LGHNA, CDR2 YSLEER.

The chain links TRBV20-1 to TRBJ2-3; D remains ambiguous. The V end was cut by 0 bases, the J end by 4 bases, with 11 bases between. Per germline, CDR1 DFQATT and CDR2 SNEGSKA (reference sequence). CDR3 length equals 14 residues. The CDR3 sequence: CSARDKSGADTQYF. The CDR3 DNA follows: TGCAGTGCTAGAGATAAGAGTGGCGCAGATACGCAGTATTTT.

The sample holds many counts of this clonotype. The CDR3 region has the DNA TGCGCCAGCAGCCAATCGCCGGGGGTTTGGGAGCAGTACTTC. Encoded protein: CASSQSPGVWEQYF. The V call is TRBV5-1, the J call TRBJ2-7; TRBD2 is a possible D gene (6 bases). The germline CDR1 and CDR2 sequences are SGHRS and YFSETQ. Between the trimmed V and J ends, which lost 4 bases and 7 bases, there was a span of 18 bases. This CDR3 is 14 amino acids long.

A word on this clonotype: This may stem from a read error, because a much larger clone lies one nucleotide away. The rearrangement joins TRBV29-1 to TRBJ2-1; D ambiguous. With 7 bases removed from V and 2 bases from J, the gap between germline ends came to 6 bases. The CDR3 totals 11 residues. Germline V gene data show CDR1 as SQVTM and CDR2 as ANQGSEA. The CDR3 here is CSGSTYNEQFF. CDR3 coding DNA: TGCAGCGGCTCAACCTACAATGAGCAGTTCTTC.

The chain recombines TRBV27 with TRBJ2-7, with unresolved D. Trimming took off 3 bases at V and 0 bases at J, with 9 bases between the two ends. Germline V lookup: CDR1 MNHEY, CDR2 SMNVEV (reference sequence). The CDR3 spans 14 residues. The CDR3 loop reads CASSLWGTSYEQYF. The CDR3 DNA is TGTGCCAGCAGTTTGTGGGGAACCTCCTACGAGCAGTACTTC.

This clonotype was observed a handful of times. The gene calls are TRBV9 and TRBJ2-6; the D gene is possibly TRBD2 (6 bases). Germline V CDR1 and CDR2: SGDLS, YYNGEE. V lost 4 bases and J lost 0, with 14 bases in between. This CDR3 region has 17 residues. The CDR3 sequence is CASSPWDGSSGANVLTF. DNA for the CDR3: TGTGCCAGCAGCCCATGGGACGGGAGCTCTGGGGCCAACGTCCTGACTTTC.

This clonotype was detected ten times or more. This rearrangement joins TRBV5-4 to TRBJ2-1; no clear D. Trimming stripped 2 bases from V and 9 bases from J, with 9 bases between. The CDR3 spans 12 residues. The germline V gene has CDR1 SGHNT and CDR2 YYREEE (reference sequence). The CDR3 DNA follows: TGTGCCAGCAGCTTAGGTCCGCGTGAGCAGTTCTTC. It codes for CASSLGPREQFF.

This clonotype was picked up a small number of times. The chain recombines TRBV6-1 with TRBJ1-2; D gene ambiguous. Trimming took off 5 bases at V and 4 bases at J, with 14 bases between the two ends. The V gene's germline CDR1 is MNHNS and CDR2 SASEGT. The CDR3 runs 14 residues. Here the CDR3 DNA reads TGTGCCAGCAGTATCTCCACTGATCTCTATGGCTACACCTTC. This codes for CASSISTDLYGYTF.